A single sample gave rise to the 7 T cell receptor beta chains below, sequenced in a study of control samples from healthy donors and cancer patients. Assay used: immunoSEQ multiplex PCR; TCRdb lists only in-frame clones, some missing. Of fewer than 200,000 clones in the sample, over 80% were seen once. Sequenced: blood. All receptors derive from a man aged 18 to 35 in good health.

The chain combines TRBV5-1 with TRBJ2-5; the D gene could be TRBD1 or TRBD2 (5 bases each). The V gene's germline CDR1 is SGHRS and CDR2 YFSETQ. The CDR3 is 14 amino acids. The ends were cut back, 2 bases at V and 5 bases at J, with 13 bases in the middle. Here the CDR3 reads CASSLEGPGETQYF. CDR3 in DNA: TGCGCCAGCAGCTTAGAGGGACCGGGGGAGACCCAGTACTTC.

This clone has just one count. CDR3 sequence: CASSSFGGFETEAFF. CDR3 bases: TGTGCCAGCAGTTCTTTTGGAGGGTTTGAGACTGAAGCTTTCTTT. This sequence joins TRBV6-4 and TRBJ1-1; no definite D call. Per germline, CDR1 MRHNA and CDR2 SNTAGT. The CDR3 covers 15 residues. Between the trimmed V and J ends, which lost 5 bases and 5 bases, there was a span of 18 bases.

The chain recombines TRBV12-3 or TRBV12-4 with TRBJ1-5, with TRBD1 matching over 8 bases. V was pared by 6 bases and J by 6 bases, with 4 bases of the junction left unmatched. The CDR3 is made up of 13 amino acids. The CDR3 DNA follows: TGTGCCAGCAGGCAGACAGGGGTTCAGCCCCAGCATTTT. Protein sequence: CASRQTGVQPQHF.

This rearrangement joins TRBV4-1 to TRBJ2-3, with D possibly TRBD2 on 6 matching bases. The CDR3 consists of 16 residues. CDR1 and CDR2 (germline): MGHRA, YSYEKL. Trimming stripped 1 base from V and 4 bases from J, with 15 bases between. The CDR3 is CASSQVEGGIPDTQYF. CDR3 bases: TGCGCCAGCAGCCAAGTCGAGGGCGGGATCCCAGATACGCAGTATTTT.

The chain recombines TRBV19 with TRBJ2-1, with a possible D match to TRBD1 (6 bases). V was shortened by 7 bases and J by 6 bases, with 16 bases between the two germline ends. The CDR3 loop spans 14 amino acids. The germline V gene encodes CDR1 LNHDA and CDR2 SQIVND (reference sequence). This CDR3 is CASNKGQIFNEQFF. CDR3 bases: TGTGCCAGTAATAAGGGACAAATCTTCAATGAGCAGTTCTTC.

The V and J genes are TRBV7-6 and TRBJ1-1; D call uncertain. The CDR3 is 13 residues long. Germline assignment: CDR1 SGHVS and CDR2 FNYEAQ. V shed 1 base and J shed 6 bases, with 9 bases lying between them. The CDR3 DNA reads TGTGCCAGCAGCTTAGAGGCGGGATCTGAAGCTTTCTTT. It translates to CASSLEAGSEAFF.

The chain is built from TRBV25-1 and TRBJ1-1; 7 nucleotides match TRBD1. V was clipped by 7 bases and J by 2 bases; unmatched bases: 4. This CDR3 has 13 residues. The germline gives CDR1 MGHDK, CDR2 SYGVNS. The CDR3 bases are TGTGCCAGCATCGACAGGGTAAACACTGAAGCTTTCTTT. Its protein product is CASIDRVNTEAFF.